This T cell receptor beta chain appears in the sequencing data of a study of blood T cell repertoires in COVID-19. Sequencing used immunoSEQ multiplex PCR; TCRdb keeps in-frame clones, though not all of them. The sample holds about 66,000 clones; roughly 84% are singletons and the top ten take roughly 7%. Germline-derived CDR1 and CDR2 are SEHNR and FQNEAQ (reference sequence). With 1 base clipped from V and 7 bases from J, the junction kept 6 bases outside the gene matches. The CDR3 covers 15 residues. The J gene is TRBJ1-4, the V gene TRBV7-9, with 7 bases aligning to TRBD1. The sequencing input was peripheral blood. The receptor comes from a man aged 45-65 years with active COVID-19. CDR3 nucleotide sequence: TGTGCCAGCAGCTTAGTGACAGGGAGCTTTGAAAAACTGTTTTTT. Its protein is CASSLVTGSFEKLFF.